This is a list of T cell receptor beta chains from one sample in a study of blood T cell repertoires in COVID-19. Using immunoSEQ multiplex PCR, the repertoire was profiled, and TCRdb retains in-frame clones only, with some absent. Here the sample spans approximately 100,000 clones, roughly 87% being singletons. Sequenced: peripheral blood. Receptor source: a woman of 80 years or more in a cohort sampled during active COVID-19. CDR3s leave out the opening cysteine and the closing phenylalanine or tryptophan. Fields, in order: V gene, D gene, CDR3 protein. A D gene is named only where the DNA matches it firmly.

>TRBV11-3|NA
ASSLAGLPSASTNEKLF
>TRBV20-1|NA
SARRSYEQY
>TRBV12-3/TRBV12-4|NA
ASRSGGAGELF
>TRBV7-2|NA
ASSLPRGYNEQF
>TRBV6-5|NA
ASRPDSLYNEQF
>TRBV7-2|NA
ASSFGGYGYT
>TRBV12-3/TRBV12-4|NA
ASSFSFHEQY
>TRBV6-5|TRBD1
ASGGPTGANTEAF
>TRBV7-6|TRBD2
ASSLSGRGAGGTEQF
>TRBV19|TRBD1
ASQDRAGANVLT
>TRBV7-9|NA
ASSLLTGSGNTIY
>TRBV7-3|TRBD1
ASSLTQLRTGGVGAEAF
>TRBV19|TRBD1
ASSITSRDSGEAF
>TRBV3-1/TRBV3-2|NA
ASSQFPTRQGPYEQY
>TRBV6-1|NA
ASSEGGLSTEAF
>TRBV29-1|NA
SVEGTRYEQY
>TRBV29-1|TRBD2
SGSAGRGDTQY
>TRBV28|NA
ASSFGQSSYEQY
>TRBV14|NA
ASSLLRSDLNHEQY
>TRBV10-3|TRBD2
AISWTSGGTIQETQY
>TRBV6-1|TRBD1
ASSEEGTVYGYT
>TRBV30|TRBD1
ACQIGTVNEKLF
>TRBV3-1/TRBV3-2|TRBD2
ASSQRGRGYEQF
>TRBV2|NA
ASSENRVFGTQY
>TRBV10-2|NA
ASSKLEELF
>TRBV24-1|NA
ATSDPYTDTQY
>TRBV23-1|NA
ASSQPQVGGDTQY
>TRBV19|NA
ASSISGVGPGETQY
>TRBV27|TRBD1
ASSFGGQGVYGYT
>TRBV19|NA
ASSSSRGRQDQETQY
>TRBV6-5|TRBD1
ASSLGQGNYGYT
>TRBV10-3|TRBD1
AISESRQGRTEAF
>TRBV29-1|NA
SVQQANTEAF
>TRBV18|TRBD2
ASSPRAGATGELF
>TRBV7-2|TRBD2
ASSLLVASGTQTQY
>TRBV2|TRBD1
ASSEGQGHYGELF
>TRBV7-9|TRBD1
ASSPRTGSYQETQY
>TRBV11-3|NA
ASSRRVGETQY
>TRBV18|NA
ASSSSSDRTLPYKLF
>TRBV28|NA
ASSLRLLSGNTIY
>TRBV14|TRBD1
ASSEQGPNEQF
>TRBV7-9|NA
ASRGANYGYT
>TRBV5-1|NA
ASSLGRGIQETQY
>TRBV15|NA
ATSRIPAGVGQPQH
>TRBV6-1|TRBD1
ASSEGGTGAYGYT
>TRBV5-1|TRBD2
ASSLAEGPKSGLARDTQY
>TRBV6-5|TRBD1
ASSWGQGASDYGYT
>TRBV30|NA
AWSVLGQRQY
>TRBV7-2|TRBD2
ASSSLAGGTYNEQF
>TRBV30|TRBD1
AWSGTGANTEAF
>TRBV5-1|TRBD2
ASSRGEGRTGELF
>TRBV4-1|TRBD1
ASSLRDSYYEQY
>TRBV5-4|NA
ASSLGGGGEKLF
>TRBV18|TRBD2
ASSPAGGSSYNEQF
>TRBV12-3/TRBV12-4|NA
ASSFGGVEKLF
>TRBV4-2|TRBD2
ASSPRYSKGTISGGTDTQY
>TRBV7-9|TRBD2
ASSRSGAADTQY
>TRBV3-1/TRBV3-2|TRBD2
ASSQGSSGGVSDTQY